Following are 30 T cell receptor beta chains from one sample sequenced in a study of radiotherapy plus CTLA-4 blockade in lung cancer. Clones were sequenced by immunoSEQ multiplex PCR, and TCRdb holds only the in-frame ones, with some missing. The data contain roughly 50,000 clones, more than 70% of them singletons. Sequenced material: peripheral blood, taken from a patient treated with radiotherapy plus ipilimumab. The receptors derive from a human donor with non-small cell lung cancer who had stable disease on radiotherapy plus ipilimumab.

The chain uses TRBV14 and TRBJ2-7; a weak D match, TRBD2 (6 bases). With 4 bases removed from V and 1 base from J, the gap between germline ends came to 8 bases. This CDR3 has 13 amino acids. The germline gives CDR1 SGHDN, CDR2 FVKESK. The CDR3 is CASSPGLSYEQYF. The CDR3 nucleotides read TGTGCCAGCAGCCCGGGACTGTCCTACGAGCAGTACTTC.

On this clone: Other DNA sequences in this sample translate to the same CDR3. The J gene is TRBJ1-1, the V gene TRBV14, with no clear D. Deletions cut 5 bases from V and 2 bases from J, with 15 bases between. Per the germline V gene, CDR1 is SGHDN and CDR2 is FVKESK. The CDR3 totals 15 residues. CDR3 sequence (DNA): TGTGCCAGCAGCTACACTAGAACAGAAAACACTGAAGCTTTCTTT. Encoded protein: CASSYTRTENTEAFF. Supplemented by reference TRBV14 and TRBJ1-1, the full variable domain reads EAGVTQFPSHSVIEKGQTVTLRCDPISGHDNLYWYRRVMGKEIKFLLHFVKESKQDESGMPNNRFLAERTGGTYSTLKVQPAELEDSGVYFCASSYTRTENTEAFFGQGTRLTVV.

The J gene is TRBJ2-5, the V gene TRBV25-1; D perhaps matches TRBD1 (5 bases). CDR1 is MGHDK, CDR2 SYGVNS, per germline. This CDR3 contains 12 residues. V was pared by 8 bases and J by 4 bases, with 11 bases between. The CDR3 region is CASEKDRETQYF. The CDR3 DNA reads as TGTGCCAGCGAGAAAGACAGAGAGACCCAGTACTTC.

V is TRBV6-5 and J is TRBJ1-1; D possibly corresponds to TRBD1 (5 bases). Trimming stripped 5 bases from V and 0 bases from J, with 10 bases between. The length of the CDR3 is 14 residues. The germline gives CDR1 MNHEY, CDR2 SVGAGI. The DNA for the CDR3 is TGTGCCAGCAGTGAAACAGGAATGAACACTGAAGCTTTCTTT. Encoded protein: CASSETGMNTEAFF.

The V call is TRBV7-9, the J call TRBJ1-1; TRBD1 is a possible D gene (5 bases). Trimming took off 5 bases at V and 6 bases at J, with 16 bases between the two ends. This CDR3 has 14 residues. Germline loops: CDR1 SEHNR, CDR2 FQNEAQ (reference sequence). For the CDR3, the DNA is TGTGCCAGCAGCCTCCGAGCAGGGCAGGCTGAAGCTTTCTTT. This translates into CASSLRAGQAEAFF.

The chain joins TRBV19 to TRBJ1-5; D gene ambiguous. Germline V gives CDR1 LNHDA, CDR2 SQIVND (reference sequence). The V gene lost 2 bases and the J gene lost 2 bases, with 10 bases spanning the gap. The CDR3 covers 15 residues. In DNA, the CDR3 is TGTGCCAGTAGTATACGGCGCGGGGGCAATCAGCCCCAGCATTTT. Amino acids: CASSIRRGGNQPQHF.

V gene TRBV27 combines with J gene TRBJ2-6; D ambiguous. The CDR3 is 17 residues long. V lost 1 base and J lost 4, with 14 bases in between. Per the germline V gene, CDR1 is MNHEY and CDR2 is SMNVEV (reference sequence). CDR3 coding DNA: TGTGCCAGCAGTTTATTGGGCCAAGGCAGGGGGGCCAACGTCCTGACTTTC. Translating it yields CASSLLGQGRGANVLTF.

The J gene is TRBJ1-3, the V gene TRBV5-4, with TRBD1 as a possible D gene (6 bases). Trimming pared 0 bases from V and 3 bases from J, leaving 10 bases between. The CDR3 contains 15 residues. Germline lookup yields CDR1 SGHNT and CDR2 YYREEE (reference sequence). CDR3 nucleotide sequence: TGTGCCAGCAGCTTGGACGGGGGCGATGGAAACACCATATATTTT. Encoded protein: CASSLDGGDGNTIYF. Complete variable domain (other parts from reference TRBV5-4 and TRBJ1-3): ETGVTQSPTHLIKTRGQQVTLRCSSQSGHNTVSWYQQALGQGPQFIFQYYREEENGRGNFPPRFSGLQFPNYSSELNVNALELDDSALYLCASSLDGGDGNTIYFGEGSWLTVV.

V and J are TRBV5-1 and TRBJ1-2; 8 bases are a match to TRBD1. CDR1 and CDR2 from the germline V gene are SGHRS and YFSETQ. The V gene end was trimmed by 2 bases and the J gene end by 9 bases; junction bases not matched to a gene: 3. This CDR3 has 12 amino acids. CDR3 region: CASSFGQGRYTF. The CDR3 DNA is TGCGCCAGCAGCTTCGGACAGGGACGCTACACCTTC. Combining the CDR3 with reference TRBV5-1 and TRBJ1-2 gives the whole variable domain KAGVTQTPRYLIKTRGQQVTLSCSPISGHRSVSWYQQTPGQGLQFLFEYFSETQRNKGNFPGRFSGRQFSNSRSEMNVSTLELGDSALYLCASSFGQGRYTFGSGTRLTVV.

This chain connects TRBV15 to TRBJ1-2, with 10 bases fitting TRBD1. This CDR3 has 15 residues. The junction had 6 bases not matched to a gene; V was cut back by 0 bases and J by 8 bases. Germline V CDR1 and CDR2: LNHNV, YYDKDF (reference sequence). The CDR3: CATSRDAGTGVGYTF. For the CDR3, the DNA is TGTGCCACCAGCAGAGATGCTGGGACAGGGGTAGGCTACACCTTC.

CDR3 in DNA: TGTGCCAGCAGTGAGGGGGAGACCTATCAGCCCCAGCATTTT. Its translation is CASSEGETYQPQHF. V usage is TRBV6-1 and J usage is TRBJ1-5; TRBD1 is a possible D gene (5 bases). The V end was cut by 3 bases, the J end by 5 bases, with 11 bases between. The CDR3 extends over 14 amino acids. Germline assignment: CDR1 MNHNS and CDR2 SASEGT.

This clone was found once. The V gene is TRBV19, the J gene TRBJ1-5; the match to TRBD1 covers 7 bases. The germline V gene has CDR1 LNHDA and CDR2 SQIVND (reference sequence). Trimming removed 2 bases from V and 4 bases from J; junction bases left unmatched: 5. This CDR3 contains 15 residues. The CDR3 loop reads CASSIQGGPNQPQHF. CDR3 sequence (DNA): TGTGCCAGTAGTATACAAGGGGGCCCGAATCAGCCCCAGCATTTT.

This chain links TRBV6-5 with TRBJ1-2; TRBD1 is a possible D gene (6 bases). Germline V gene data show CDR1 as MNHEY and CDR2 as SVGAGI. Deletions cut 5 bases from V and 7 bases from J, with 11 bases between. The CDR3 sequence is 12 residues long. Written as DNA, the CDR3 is TGTGCCAGCAGTCACAACAGGGCTGGCTACACCTTC. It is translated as CASSHNRAGYTF.

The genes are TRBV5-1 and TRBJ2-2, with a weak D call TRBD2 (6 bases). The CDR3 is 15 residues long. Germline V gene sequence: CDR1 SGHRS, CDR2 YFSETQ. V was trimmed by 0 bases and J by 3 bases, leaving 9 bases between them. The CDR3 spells CASSLDGGYTGELFF. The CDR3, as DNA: TGCGCCAGCAGCTTGGACGGGGGATACACCGGGGAGCTGTTTTTT.

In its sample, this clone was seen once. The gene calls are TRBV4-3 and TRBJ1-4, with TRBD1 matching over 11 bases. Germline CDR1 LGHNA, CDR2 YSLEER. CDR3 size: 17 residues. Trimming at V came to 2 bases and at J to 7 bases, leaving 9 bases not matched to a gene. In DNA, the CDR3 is TGCGCCAGCAGCCAATTAGTAGTGGGGACAGGGGGTGAAAAACTGTTTTTT. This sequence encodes CASSQLVVGTGGEKLFF.

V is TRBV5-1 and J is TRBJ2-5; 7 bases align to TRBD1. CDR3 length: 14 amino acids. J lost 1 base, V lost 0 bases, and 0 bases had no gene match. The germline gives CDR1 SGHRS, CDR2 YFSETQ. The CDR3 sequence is CASSLGDSQETQYF. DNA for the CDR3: TGCGCCAGCAGCTTGGGGGACAGCCAAGAGACCCAGTACTTC.

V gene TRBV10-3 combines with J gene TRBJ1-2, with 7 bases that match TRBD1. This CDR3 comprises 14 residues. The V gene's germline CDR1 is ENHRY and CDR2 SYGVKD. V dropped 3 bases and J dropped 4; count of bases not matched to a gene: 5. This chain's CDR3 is CAISEAGQAYGYTF. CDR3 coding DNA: TGTGCCATCAGTGAAGCCGGACAGGCCTATGGCTACACCTTC.

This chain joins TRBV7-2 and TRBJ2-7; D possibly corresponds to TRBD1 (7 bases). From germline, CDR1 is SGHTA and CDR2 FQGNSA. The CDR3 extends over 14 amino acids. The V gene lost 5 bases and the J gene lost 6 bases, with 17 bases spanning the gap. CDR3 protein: CASSEQGTVSEQYF. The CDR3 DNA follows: TGTGCCAGCAGCGAACAGGGGACTGTCTCCGAGCAGTACTTC.

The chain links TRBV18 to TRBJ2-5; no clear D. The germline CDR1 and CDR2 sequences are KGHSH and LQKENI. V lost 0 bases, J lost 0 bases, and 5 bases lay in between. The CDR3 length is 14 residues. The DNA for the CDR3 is TGTGCCAGCTCACCACCGGCATACCAAGAGACCCAGTACTTC. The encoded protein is CASSPPAYQETQYF. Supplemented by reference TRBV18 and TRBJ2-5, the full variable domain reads NAGVMQNPRHLVRRRGQEARLRCSPMKGHSHVYWYRQLPEEGLKFMVYLQKENIIDESGMPKERFSAEFPKEGPSILRIQQVVRGDSAAYFCASSPPAYQETQYFGPGTRLLVL.

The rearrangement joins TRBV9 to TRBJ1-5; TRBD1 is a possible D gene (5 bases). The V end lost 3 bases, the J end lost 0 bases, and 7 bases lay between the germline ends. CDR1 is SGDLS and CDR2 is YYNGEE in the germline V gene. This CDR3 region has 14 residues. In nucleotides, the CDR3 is TGTGCCAGCAGCGACGGACATAGCAATCAGCCCCAGCATTTT. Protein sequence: CASSDGHSNQPQHF.

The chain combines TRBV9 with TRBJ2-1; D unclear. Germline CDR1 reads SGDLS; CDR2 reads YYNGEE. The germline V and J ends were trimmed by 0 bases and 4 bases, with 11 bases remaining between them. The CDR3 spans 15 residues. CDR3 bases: TGTGCCAGCAGCGTAGCTCAGGACCCTTACAATGAGCAGTTCTTC. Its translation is CASSVAQDPYNEQFF.

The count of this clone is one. In DNA, the CDR3 is TGTGCCTGGAGTGTACTTAGAGCGAACACTGAAGCTTTCTTT. The encoded protein is CAWSVLRANTEAFF. This chain links TRBV30 with TRBJ1-1, with no clear D. Germline CDR1 GTSNPN, CDR2 SVGIG (reference sequence). The CDR3 contains 14 residues. The ends were cut back, 0 bases at V and 1 base at J, with 9 bases in the middle.

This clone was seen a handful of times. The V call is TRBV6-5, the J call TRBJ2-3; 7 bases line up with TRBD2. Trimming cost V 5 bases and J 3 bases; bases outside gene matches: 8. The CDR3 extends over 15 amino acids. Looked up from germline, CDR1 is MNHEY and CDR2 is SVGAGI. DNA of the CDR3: TGTGCCAGCAGTCTAGGACTAGTCGCGACAGATACGCAGTATTTT. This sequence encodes CASSLGLVATDTQYF.

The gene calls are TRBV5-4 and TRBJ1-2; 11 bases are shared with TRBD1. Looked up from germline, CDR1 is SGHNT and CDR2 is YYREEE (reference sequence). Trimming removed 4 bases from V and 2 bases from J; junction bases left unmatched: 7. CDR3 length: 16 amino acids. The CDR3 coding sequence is TGTGCCAGCAGCAAGGACAGGGGGCAGGTCAACTATGGCTACACCTTC. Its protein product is CASSKDRGQVNYGYTF.

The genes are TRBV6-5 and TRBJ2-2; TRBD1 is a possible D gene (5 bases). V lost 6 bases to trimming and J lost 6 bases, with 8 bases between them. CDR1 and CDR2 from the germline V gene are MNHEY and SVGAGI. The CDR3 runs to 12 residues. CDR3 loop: CASRGPAGELFF. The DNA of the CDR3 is TGTGCCAGCAGGGGGCCGGCCGGGGAGCTGTTTTTT.

The CDR3 DNA reads TGTGCCAGCTTTCGGGACCCTACCTACGAGCAGTACTTC. Translated: CASFRDPTYEQYF. J is TRBJ2-7 and V is TRBV6-1; D may correspond to TRBD1 or TRBD2 (5 bases each). The V gene's germline CDR1 is MNHNS and CDR2 SASEGT. V was cut by 8 bases and J by 2 bases, with 13 bases left in between. This CDR3 spans 13 amino acids.

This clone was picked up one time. The CDR3 nucleotides are TGTGCCAGTAGTACGCTCCAGGGAAACTATGGCTACACCTTC. Protein: CASSTLQGNYGYTF. The V call is TRBV19, the J call TRBJ1-2; weak D call: TRBD1 (5 bases). Germline CDR1 reads LNHDA; CDR2 reads SQIVND (reference sequence). With 4 bases removed from V and 2 bases from J, the gap between germline ends came to 11 bases. CDR3 size: 14 residues.

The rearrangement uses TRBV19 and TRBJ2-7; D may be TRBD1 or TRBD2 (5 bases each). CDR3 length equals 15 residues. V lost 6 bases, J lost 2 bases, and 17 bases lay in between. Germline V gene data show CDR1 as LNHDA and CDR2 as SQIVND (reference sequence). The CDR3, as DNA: TGTGCCAGTAGCTCGGGGCCCGATGGAACCTACGAGCAGTACTTC. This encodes CASSSGPDGTYEQYF.

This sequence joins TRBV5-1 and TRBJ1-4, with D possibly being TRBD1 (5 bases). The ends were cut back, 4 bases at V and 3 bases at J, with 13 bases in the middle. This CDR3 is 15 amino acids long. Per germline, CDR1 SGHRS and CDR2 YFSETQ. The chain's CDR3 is CASSPTWGSNEKLFF. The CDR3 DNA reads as TGCGCCAGCAGCCCCACGTGGGGGTCTAATGAAAAACTGTTTTTT.

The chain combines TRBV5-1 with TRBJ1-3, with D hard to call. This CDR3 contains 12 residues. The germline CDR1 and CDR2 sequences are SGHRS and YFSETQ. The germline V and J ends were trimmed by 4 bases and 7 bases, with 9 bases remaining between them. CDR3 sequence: CASSVPGNTIYF. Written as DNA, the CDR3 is TGCGCCAGCAGCGTCCCCGGGAACACCATATATTTT.